The 2 T cell receptor beta chains in this list originate from one sample, sequenced in a study of human T cells and chemical hapten exposure. TCRdb ran MiXCR on the 5' RACE reads and lists one entry per CDR3 protein. There are 100,000 to 120,000 distinct CDR3 sequences in the sample; approximately 19% occur only once, and 2.8% lies in the top ten. Total RNA came from unfractionated whole blood. Source of these receptors: a human donor in good health.

This clonotype has more than one count but fewer than ten. The chain combines TRBV6-6 with TRBJ1-5; 7 bases line up with TRBD1. The germline CDR1 and CDR2 sequences are MNHNY and SVGAGI (reference sequence). CDR3 length: 14 residues. J lost 7 bases, V lost 2 bases, and 5 bases had no gene match. The chain's CDR3 is CASSYGQGGQPQHF. CDR3 sequence (DNA): TGTGCCAGCAGTTACGGTCAGGGGGGCCAGCCCCAGCATTTT.

This chain connects TRBV6-6 to TRBJ2-1; 7 nucleotides align to TRBD1. J was trimmed by 2 bases and V by 2 bases; bases with no gene match: 6. The length of the CDR3 is 16 residues. Germline CDR1 MNHNY, CDR2 SVGAGI (reference sequence). The CDR3 nucleotides read TGTGCCAGCAGTTACCCGACAGGGCTAACCTACAATGAGCAGTTCTTC. Encoded protein: CASSYPTGLTYNEQFF.